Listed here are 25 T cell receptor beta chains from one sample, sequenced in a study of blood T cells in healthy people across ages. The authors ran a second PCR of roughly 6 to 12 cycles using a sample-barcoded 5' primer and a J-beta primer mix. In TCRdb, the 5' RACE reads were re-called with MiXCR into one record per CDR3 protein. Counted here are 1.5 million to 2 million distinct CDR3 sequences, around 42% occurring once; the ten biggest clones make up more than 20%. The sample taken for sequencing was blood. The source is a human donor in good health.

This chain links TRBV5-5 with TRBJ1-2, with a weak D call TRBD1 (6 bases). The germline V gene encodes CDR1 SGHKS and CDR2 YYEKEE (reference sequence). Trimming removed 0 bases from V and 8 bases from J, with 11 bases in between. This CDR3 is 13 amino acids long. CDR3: CASSLAGVEGYTF. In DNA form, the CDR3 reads TGTGCCAGCAGCTTGGCAGGGGTCGAGGGCTACACCTTC.

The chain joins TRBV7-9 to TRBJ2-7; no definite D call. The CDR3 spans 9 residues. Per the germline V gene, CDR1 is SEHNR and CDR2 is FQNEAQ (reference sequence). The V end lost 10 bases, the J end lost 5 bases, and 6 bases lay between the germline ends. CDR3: CATGNEQYF. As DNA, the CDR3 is TGTGCCACAGGTAACGAGCAGTACTTC.

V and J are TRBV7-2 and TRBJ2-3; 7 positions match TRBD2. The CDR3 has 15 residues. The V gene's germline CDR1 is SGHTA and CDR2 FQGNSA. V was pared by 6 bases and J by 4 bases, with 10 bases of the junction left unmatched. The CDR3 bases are TGTGCCAGCAGTCGGTGGGGGGGGGACTCAGATACGCAGTATTTT. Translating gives CASSRWGGDSDTQYF.

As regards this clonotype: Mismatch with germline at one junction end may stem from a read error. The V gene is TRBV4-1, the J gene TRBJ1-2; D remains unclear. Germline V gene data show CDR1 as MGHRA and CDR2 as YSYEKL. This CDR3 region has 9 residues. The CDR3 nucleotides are TGCGCCAGCAGCCATTTTGGGGACTTC. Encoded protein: CASSHFGDF.

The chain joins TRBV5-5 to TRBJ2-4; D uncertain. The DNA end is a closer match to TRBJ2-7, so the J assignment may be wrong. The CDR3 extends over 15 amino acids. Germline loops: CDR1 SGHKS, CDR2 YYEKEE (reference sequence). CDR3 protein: CASSLYPDLAYEQYF. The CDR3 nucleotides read TGTGCCAGCAGCTTGTATCCAGATTTAGCCTACGAGCAGTACTTC.

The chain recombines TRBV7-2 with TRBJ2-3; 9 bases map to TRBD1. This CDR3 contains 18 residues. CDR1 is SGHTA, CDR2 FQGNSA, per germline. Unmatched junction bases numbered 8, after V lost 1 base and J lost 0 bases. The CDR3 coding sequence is TGTGCCAGCAGCTTAGTAGGTCAAGGGACAGGGAGCACAGATACGCAGTATTTT. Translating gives CASSLVGQGTGSTDTQYF.

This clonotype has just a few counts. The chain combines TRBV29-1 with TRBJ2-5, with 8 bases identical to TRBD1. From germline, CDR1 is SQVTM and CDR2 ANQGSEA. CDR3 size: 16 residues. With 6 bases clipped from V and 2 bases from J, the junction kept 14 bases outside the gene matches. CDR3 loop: CSVILRDRKTQETQYF. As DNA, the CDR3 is TGCAGCGTCATTTTGAGGGACAGGAAAACTCAAGAGACCCAGTACTTC.

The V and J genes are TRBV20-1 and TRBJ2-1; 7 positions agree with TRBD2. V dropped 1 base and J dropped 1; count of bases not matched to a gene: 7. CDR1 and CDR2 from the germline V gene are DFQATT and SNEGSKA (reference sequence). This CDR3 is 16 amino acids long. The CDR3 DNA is TGCAGTGCTAGAGTGACTAGCAGGACATCCTACAATGAGCAGTTCTTC. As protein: CSARVTSRTSYNEQFF.

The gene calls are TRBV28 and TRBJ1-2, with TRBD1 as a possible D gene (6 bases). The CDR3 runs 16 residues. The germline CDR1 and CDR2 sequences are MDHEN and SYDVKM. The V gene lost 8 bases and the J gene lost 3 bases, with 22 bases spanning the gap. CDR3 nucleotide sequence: TGTGCCAGCTTCTCACCTGGGGGCGATAGGTACTATGGCTACACCTTC. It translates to CASFSPGGDRYYGYTF.

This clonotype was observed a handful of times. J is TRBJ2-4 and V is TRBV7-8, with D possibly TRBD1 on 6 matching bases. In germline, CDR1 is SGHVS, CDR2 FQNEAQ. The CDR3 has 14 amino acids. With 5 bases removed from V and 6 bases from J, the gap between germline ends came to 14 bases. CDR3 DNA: TGTGCCAGCAGCCCCGACCCGGACAGAAACATTCAGTACTTC. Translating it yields CASSPDPDRNIQYF.

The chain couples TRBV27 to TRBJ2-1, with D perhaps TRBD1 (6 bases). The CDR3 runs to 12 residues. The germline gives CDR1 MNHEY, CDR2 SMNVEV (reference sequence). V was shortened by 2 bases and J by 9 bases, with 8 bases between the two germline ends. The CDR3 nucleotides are TGTGCCAGCAGTTTAGAGGGGGTTGAGCAGTTCTTC. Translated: CASSLEGVEQFF.

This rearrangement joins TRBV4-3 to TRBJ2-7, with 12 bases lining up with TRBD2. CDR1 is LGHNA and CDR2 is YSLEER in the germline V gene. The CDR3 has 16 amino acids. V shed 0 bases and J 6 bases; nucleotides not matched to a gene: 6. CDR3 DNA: TGCGCCAGCAGCCAAGATCGTTGGACTAGCGGGGCCGAGCAGTACTTC. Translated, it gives CASSQDRWTSGAEQYF.

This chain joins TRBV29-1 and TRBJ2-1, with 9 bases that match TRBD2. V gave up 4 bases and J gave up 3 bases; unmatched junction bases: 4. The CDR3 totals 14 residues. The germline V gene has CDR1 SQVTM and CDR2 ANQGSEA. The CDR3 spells CSVARLADYNEQFF. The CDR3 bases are TGCAGCGTTGCACGACTAGCGGACTACAATGAGCAGTTCTTC.

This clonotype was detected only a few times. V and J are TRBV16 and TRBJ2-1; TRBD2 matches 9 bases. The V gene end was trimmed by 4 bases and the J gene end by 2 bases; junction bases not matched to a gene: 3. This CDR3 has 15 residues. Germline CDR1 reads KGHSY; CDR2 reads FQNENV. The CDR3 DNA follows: TGTGCCAGCAGCCCTATAGCGGGGGCCTACAATGAGCAGTTCTTC. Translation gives CASSPIAGAYNEQFF.

The CDR3 DNA reads as TGCGCCAGCAGCCCCACTCAGTCAACTAATGAAAAACTGTTTTTT. This codes for CASSPTQSTNEKLFF. This chain joins TRBV5-1 and TRBJ1-4; D not certain. Germline values: CDR1 SGHRS, CDR2 YFSETQ. The CDR3 consists of 15 residues. Trimming cost V 4 bases and J 0 bases, with 10 bases left between them.

CDR3 bases: TGCTATAAAGGACGGGCCCATCTCTTATTGGGGTCCTACGAGCAGTACTTC. Its translation is CYKGRAHLLLGSYEQYF. V and J are TRBV29-1 and TRBJ2-4; D gene uncertain. Matching the DNA end better, TRBJ2-7 makes the J call doubtful. The germline gives CDR1 SQVTM, CDR2 ANQGSEA. The CDR3 sequence is 17 residues long.

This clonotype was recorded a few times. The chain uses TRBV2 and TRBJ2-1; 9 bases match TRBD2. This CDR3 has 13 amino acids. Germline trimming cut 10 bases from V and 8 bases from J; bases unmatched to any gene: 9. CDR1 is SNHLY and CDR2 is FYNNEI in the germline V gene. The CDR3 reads CAIQGLALDEQFF. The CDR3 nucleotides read TGTGCCATTCAGGGACTAGCTTTGGATGAGCAGTTCTTC.

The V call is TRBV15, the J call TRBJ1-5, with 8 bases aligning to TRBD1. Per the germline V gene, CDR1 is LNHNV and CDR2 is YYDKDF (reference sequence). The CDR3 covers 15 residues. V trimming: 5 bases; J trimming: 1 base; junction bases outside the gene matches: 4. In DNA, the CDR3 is TGTGCCACCAGCGCTCACAGGGGGAGCAATCAGCCCCAGCATTTT. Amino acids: CATSAHRGSNQPQHF.

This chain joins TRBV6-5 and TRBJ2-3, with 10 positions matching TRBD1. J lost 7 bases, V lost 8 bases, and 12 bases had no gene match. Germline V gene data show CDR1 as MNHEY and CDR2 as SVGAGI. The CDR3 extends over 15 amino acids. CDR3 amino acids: CASCLDRGRGNTQYF. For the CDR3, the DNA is TGTGCCAGCTGTTTAGACAGGGGGCGCGGGAATACGCAGTATTTT.

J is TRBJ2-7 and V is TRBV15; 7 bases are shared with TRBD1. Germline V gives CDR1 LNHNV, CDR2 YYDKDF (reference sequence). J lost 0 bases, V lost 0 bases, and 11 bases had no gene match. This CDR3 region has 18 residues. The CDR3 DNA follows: TGTGCCACCAGCAGAGATGCGTGGTCCCGGGACAGCTCCTACGAGCAGTACTTC. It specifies CATSRDAWSRDSSYEQYF.

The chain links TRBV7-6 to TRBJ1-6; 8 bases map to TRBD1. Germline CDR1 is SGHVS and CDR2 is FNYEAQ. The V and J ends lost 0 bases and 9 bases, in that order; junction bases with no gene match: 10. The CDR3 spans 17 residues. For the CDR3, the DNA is TGTGCCAGCAGCTTAGCGTCGAACGACAGGGGTTCTTCACCCCTCCACTTT. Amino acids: CASSLASNDRGSSPLHF.

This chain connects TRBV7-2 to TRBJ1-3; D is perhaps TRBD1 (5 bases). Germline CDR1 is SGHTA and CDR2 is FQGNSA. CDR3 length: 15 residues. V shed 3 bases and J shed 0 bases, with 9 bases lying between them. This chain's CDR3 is CASSLGQYSGNTIYF. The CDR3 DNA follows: TGTGCCAGCAGCTTGGGGCAGTACTCTGGAAACACCATATATTTT.

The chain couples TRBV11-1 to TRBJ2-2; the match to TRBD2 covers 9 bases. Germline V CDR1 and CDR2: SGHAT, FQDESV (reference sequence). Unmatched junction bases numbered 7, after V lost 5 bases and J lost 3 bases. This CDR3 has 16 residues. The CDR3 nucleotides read TGTGCCAGCAGCCCAGGCGGGGGGGCAGACACCGGGGAGCTGTTTTTT. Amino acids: CASSPGGGADTGELFF.

CDR3 loop: CASSEQPGLYGYTF. Here the CDR3 DNA reads TGTGCCAGCAGTGAACAACCAGGGCTGTATGGCTACACCTTC. This chain uses TRBV6-1 with TRBJ1-2, with TRBD1 as a possible D gene (5 bases). The CDR3 totals 14 residues. Deletions cut 2 bases from V and 5 bases from J, with 12 bases between. Germline V gives CDR1 MNHNS, CDR2 SASEGT.

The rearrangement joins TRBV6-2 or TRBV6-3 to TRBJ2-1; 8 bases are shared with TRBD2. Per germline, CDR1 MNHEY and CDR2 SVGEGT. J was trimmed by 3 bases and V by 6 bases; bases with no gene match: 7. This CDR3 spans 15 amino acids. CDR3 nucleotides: TGTGCCAGCAGCCCCGGGACTAGTTACTACAATGAGCAGTTCTTC. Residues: CASSPGTSYYNEQFF.